A selection of T cell receptor beta chains follows, all from one sample in a study of T cells after posttransplantation cyclophosphamide. The repertoire was sequenced with immunoSEQ multiplex PCR; TCRdb's copy has only in-frame clones and lacks some. The sample lists around 15,000 clones, around 85% seen once, with 25% to 30% in the top ten. The sample was PBMCs, taken after allogeneic stem cell transplant with calcineurin inhibitor and methotrexate. All receptors derive from a female patient between 18 and 30 years old who received an allogeneic stem cell transplant from an unrelated donor, was CMV-positive, and had acute and chronic GVHD. The T cells may partly be graft donor cells. Each CDR3 is given with its conserved first and last residue. Fields, in order: J gene, clone size, V gene, D gene, CDR3 protein, CDR3 DNA. D genes are given only for firm matches. Only part of the rows carry a size: once, few, many, or a class if the clone is expanded.

>TRBJ2-6|-|TRBV18|-
CASSVFFSGANVLTF
TGTGCCAGCTCCGTTTTTTTCTCTGGGGCCAACGTCCTGACTTTC
>TRBJ2-7|-|TRBV6-1|-
CASSEGPSYEQYF
TGTGCCAGCAGTGAAGGGCCCAGCTACGAGCAGTACTTC
>TRBJ1-2|-|TRBV27|-
CASSFQGPSGGYTF
TGTGCCAGCAGTTTCCAGGGGCCCTCAGGAGGCTACACCTTC
>TRBJ2-1|-|TRBV6-5|TRBD2
CASSYRRELINEQFF
TGTGCCAGCAGTTATAGGCGGGAGCTGATCAATGAGCAGTTCTTC
>TRBJ1-5|-|TRBV5-8|-
CASSFFQGGSNQPQHF
TGTGCCAGCAGCTTCTTTCAGGGAGGAAGCAATCAGCCCCAGCATTTT
>TRBJ1-5|few|TRBV28|-
CASSFGQPQHF
TGTGCCAGCAGTTTCGGTCAGCCCCAGCATTTT
>TRBJ1-2|once|TRBV27|-
CASSLSEGNFYGYTF
TGTGCCAGCAGTTTGTCGGAGGGGAATTTCTATGGCTACACCTTC
>TRBJ2-6|-|TRBV6-5|TRBD2
CASSSWEGRGANVLTF
TGTGCCAGCAGTTCGTGGGAGGGCCGAGGGGCCAACGTCCTGACTTTC
>TRBJ2-1|once|TRBV7-9|TRBD2
CASRGAGGASNEQFF
TGTGCCAGCAGGGGTGCGGGGGGCGCTAGCAATGAGCAGTTCTTC
>TRBJ2-7|-|TRBV20-1|-
CSATTEYEQYF
TGCAGTGCCACTACCGAATACGAGCAGTACTTC
>TRBJ2-1|-|TRBV10-2|-
CASTERAGSSYNEQFF
TGCGCCAGCACCGAGAGGGCGGGAAGCTCCTACAATGAGCAGTTCTTC
>TRBJ2-1|-|TRBV7-9|-
CASSPYGSSYNEQFF
TGTGCCAGCAGCCCCTACGGGAGTTCCTACAATGAGCAGTTCTTC
>TRBJ1-1|-|TRBV30|TRBD1
CACQGAGAFF
TGTGCCTGCCAGGGGGCTGGGGCTTTCTTT
>TRBJ1-2|-|TRBV6-1|-
CASSEYRANYGYTF
TGTGCCAGCAGTGAATATCGAGCTAACTATGGCTACACCTTC
>TRBJ2-7|-|TRBV18|TRBD2
CASSPQSGSGDEQYF
TGTGCCAGCTCACCACAAAGCGGGAGCGGCGACGAGCAGTACTTC
>TRBJ1-2|-|TRBV7-6|-
CASSLGAGDTNGYTF
TGTGCCAGCAGCTTAGGGGCAGGGGACACCAATGGCTACACCTTC
>TRBJ2-5|-|TRBV5-1|-
CASSLGRETQYF
TGCGCCAGCAGCTTGGGCAGAGAGACCCAGTACTTC
>TRBJ1-6|-|TRBV6-5|TRBD1
CASSSGQGFGGPLHF
TGTGCCAGCAGTTCCGGACAGGGGTTTGGGGGACCCCTCCACTTT
>TRBJ2-7|-|TRBV19|TRBD1
CASSPGTGTYEQYF
TGTGCCAGTAGTCCCGGGACAGGGACCTACGAGCAGTACTTC
>TRBJ1-1|-|TRBV11-2|TRBD1
CASSFGVQGALEAFF
TGTGCCAGCAGCTTTGGCGTCCAGGGGGCCCTTGAAGCTTTCTTT
>TRBJ1-2|-|TRBV19|TRBD1
CASSPTTGTGELHGYTF
TGTGCCAGTAGTCCCACCACCGGGACAGGGGAGCTCCATGGCTACACCTTC
>TRBJ1-5|-|TRBV5-6|-
CASSRGARRPGQPQHF
TGTGCCAGCAGCCGGGGGGCAAGGCGCCCTGGTCAGCCCCAGCATTTT
>TRBJ1-3|-|TRBV5-6|-
CASSLAGFSGNTIYF
TGTGCCAGCAGCTTGGCAGGTTTCTCCGGAAACACCATATATTTT
>TRBJ1-2|-|TRBV12-5|-
CASGLGVTYGYTF
TGTGCTAGTGGTTTAGGGGTGACCTATGGCTACACCTTC
>TRBJ2-5|-|TRBV6-1|TRBD2
CASGKGLALMKYF
TGTGCCAGCGGCAAGGGACTAGCTTTGATGAAGTACTTC
>TRBJ2-1|-|TRBV11-2|-
CASSLVGGNEQFF
TGTGCCAGCAGCTTAGTTGGCGGTAATGAGCAGTTCTTC
>TRBJ2-6|-|TRBV7-2|-
CASSLAVGSGANVLTF
TGTGCCAGCAGCTTAGCAGTCGGCTCTGGGGCCAACGTCCTGACTTTC
>TRBJ2-7|-|TRBV5-6|TRBD1
CASSFGGQGVLSYEQYF
TGTGCCAGCAGCTTCGGGGGACAGGGGGTTCTCTCCTACGAGCAGTACTTC
>TRBJ2-5|-|TRBV5-6|-
CASSFRLGRETQYF
TGTGCCAGCAGCTTTAGACTCGGGAGAGAGACCCAGTACTTC
>TRBJ2-1|-|TRBV5-4|TRBD2
CASSFGTSGNEQFF
TGTGCCAGCAGCTTCGGGACTAGCGGGAATGAGCAGTTCTTC
>TRBJ1-2|-|TRBV5-6|-
CASSLAESNYGYTF
TGTGCCAGCAGCTTGGCCGAGAGTAACTATGGCTACACCTTC
>TRBJ2-3|-|TRBV29-1|TRBD1
CSGKDRGPTDTQYF
TGCAGCGGGAAAGACAGGGGACCCACAGATACGCAGTATTTT
>TRBJ2-3|-|TRBV19|-
CASSIEPRDTQYF
TGTGCCAGTAGTATCGAACCGCGGGATACGCAGTATTTT
>TRBJ2-5|-|TRBV11-2|TRBD2
CASSQISGRAGQETQYF
TGTGCCAGCAGCCAAATTAGCGGGAGGGCGGGGCAAGAGACCCAGTACTTC
>TRBJ2-7|-|TRBV19|TRBD1
CASSFLQGNEQYF
TGTGCCAGTAGTTTCCTACAGGGGAACGAGCAGTACTTC
>TRBJ2-7|-|TRBV4-1|TRBD2
CASSTSRGVEQYF
TGCGCCAGCAGCACCTCCCGGGGGGTCGAGCAGTACTTC
>TRBJ2-7|-|TRBV6-5|TRBD1
CASSRGQGAAYEQYF
TGTGCCAGCAGCCGAGGACAGGGGGCCGCCTACGAGCAGTACTTC
>TRBJ1-1|-|TRBV7-9|-
CASSFPDVGVTEAFF
TGTGCCAGCAGCTTCCCCGACGTCGGGGTTACTGAAGCTTTCTTT
>TRBJ2-7|-|TRBV2|TRBD2
CASTQRERYEQYF
TGTGCCAGCACCCAGCGGGAGAGGTACGAGCAGTACTTC
>TRBJ1-2|-|TRBV5-5|TRBD1
CASSLQGDYGYTF
TGTGCCAGCAGCTTGCAGGGGGACTATGGCTACACCTTC
>TRBJ2-7|-|TRBV7-2|-
CASSLGVGGYEQYF
TGTGCCAGCAGCTTAGGGGTAGGGGGCTACGAGCAGTACTTC
>TRBJ2-4|-|TRBV5-4|TRBD1
CASSRTGENIQYF
TGTGCCAGCAGCCGGACAGGGGAAAACATTCAGTACTTC
>TRBJ1-3|-|TRBV10-3|TRBD1
CAARDRGRPGNTIYF
TGTGCCGCCCGGGACAGGGGTCGTCCTGGAAACACCATATATTTT
>TRBJ1-2|-|TRBV6-6|-
CASSSRQQAYGYTF
TGTGCCAGCAGTTCCCGACAGCAAGCCTATGGCTACACCTTC
>TRBJ2-2|-|TRBV5-4|TRBD2
CASSSPPGLAGATGELFF
TGTGCCAGCAGCAGCCCCCCGGGGTTAGCGGGAGCCACCGGGGAGCTGTTTTTT
>TRBJ2-7|few|TRBV28|-
CASSYSYEQYF
TGTGCCAGCAGTTACAGCTACGAGCAGTACTTC
>TRBJ2-7|-|TRBV5-6|-
CASRASGVRRHEQYF
TGTGCCAGCAGGGCCTCCGGGGTAAGGCGCCACGAGCAGTACTTC
>TRBJ2-1|-|TRBV2|TRBD2
CASPTPNSLAGEANEQFF
TGTGCCAGCCCGACCCCAAACTCTCTAGCGGGAGAGGCCAATGAGCAGTTCTTC
>TRBJ1-1|-|TRBV29-1|-
CSAVGGGQTRGNTEAFF
TGCAGCGCCGTAGGGGGGGGGCAGACGAGAGGGAACACTGAAGCTTTCTTT
>TRBJ2-7|-|TRBV5-1|-
CASSEGGRDYEQYF
TGCGCCAGCAGCGAAGGAGGTCGGGACTACGAGCAGTACTTC
>TRBJ1-2|few|TRBV7-9|-
CASSSRTVLNGYTF
TGTGCCAGCAGCTCCCGGACAGTCTTGAATGGCTACACCTTC
>TRBJ2-7|few|TRBV18|TRBD1
CASSPPTQGSYEQYF
TGTGCCAGCTCACCACCCACACAGGGGTCCTACGAGCAGTACTTC